This entry features one TCR beta chain sequence. Because the CDR3 is missing its conserved closing phenylalanine or tryptophan, this is likely a read error. The DNA is omitted, as the CDR3 cannot be located on it reliably, and the CDR3 follows TCRdb's listing. The germline CDR1 and CDR2 sequences are MNHNS and SASEGT. The CDR3 region is 15 residues in length, termini included. The study co-extracted DNA and RNA from roughly 20-30 mg of unsorted bulk tissue. TCR beta cDNA was made from 500 ng total RNA with a constant-region primer. Slightly modified ARM-PCR with three nested multiplex PCR rounds yielded TCR beta libraries. Investigators reported that the first two PCR rounds, at 10 cycles each, used TRBV1-TRBV30 forward primers with a C-beta reverse primer. TCRdb analysed the multiplex PCR reads with MiXCR anew, one entry per CDR3 protein. Counted here are approximately 190,000 distinct CDR3 sequences, 85% occurring once; the ten biggest clones make up about a sixth.

This sample is part of a study of tumor-infiltrating lymphocytes in primary liver carcinoma. The receptor was isolated from a man aged 40-49 years with primary liver carcinoma and hepatitis B virus infection. Sequencing input: tumor tissue from primary liver carcinoma. The rearrangement uses TRBV6-1 and TRBJ2-5; the table's D gene call, TRBD1, was not cross checked with the DNA. The chain's CDR3 is CAIRALGANQETQCI.